Below, 7 T cell receptor beta chains from the same sample are listed, as sequenced in a study of response to subunit inactivated influenza vaccine (dated by TCRdb to the late 2010s). The library was produced with RT-PCR. The data were produced on an Illumina HiSeq 2500. TCRdb reran the public reads through fastp at Q25 and MiXCR, keeping productive beta chains. Rows are combined by CDR3 protein, so each entry shows the most common genes and DNA. This sample comprises about 540,000 distinct CDR3 sequences, roughly 15% of them detected only once. The ten largest clones represent over 8.5% of the sample. This sample comprised PBMCs from blood, obtained roughly 12 days after vaccination. All receptors come from a man in his fifties who received an inactivated influenza vaccine. Donor details come from another sample of the same person, matched by shared clones.

This clonotype was counted between two and nine times. The chain links TRBV11-2 to TRBJ2-7, with 7 bases aligning to TRBD1. V gave up 1 base and J gave up 0 bases; unmatched junction bases: 18. This CDR3 region has 20 residues. Germline CDR1 and CDR2: SGHAT and FQNNGV. CDR3 sequence: CASSLVGLRTGPLGSYEQYF. The CDR3 DNA reads as TGTGCCAGCAGCTTAGTGGGTTTGAGGACAGGTCCCTTAGGCTCCTACGAGCAGTACTTC.

V gene TRBV20-1 combines with J gene TRBJ2-3; 7 nucleotides match TRBD2. Germline CDR1 reads DFQATT; CDR2 reads SNEGSKA (reference sequence). Trimming removed 0 bases from V and 3 bases from J; junction bases left unmatched: 3. There are 14 residues in the CDR3. The CDR3 nucleotides are TGCAGTGCTAGAGACGGGGGGTTGACAGATACGCAGTATTTT. It is translated as CSARDGGLTDTQYF.

Worth noting for this clonotype: At one of its ends the junction is not consistent with the germline gene, which may arise from a read error. This chain links TRBV6-5 with TRBJ1-5; D remains unclear. From germline, CDR1 is MNHEY and CDR2 SVGAGI. The CDR3 spans 9 residues. The CDR3 DNA follows: TGTGCCAGCAGTTACCCGACACGGTTT. Translating gives CASSYPTRF.

This chain connects TRBV12-3 or TRBV12-4 to TRBJ1-3, with 8 bases that match TRBD1. This CDR3 has 18 amino acids. V was clipped by 3 bases and J by 0 bases; unmatched bases: 10. The CDR3 region is CASSFPGTGLNSGNTIYF. The DNA for the CDR3 is TGTGCCAGCAGTTTCCCCGGGACAGGACTAAACTCTGGAAACACCATATATTTT.

This clonotype was observed a handful of times. The J gene is TRBJ1-2, the V gene TRBV6-6; D call uncertain. The V end was cut by 5 bases, the J end by 4 bases, with 11 bases between. The CDR3 covers 13 residues. Germline V lookup: CDR1 MNHNY, CDR2 SVGAGI (reference sequence). The CDR3 DNA reads TGTGCCAGCAGTCCGGGAGGCCTCTATGGCTACACCTTC. This codes for CASSPGGLYGYTF.

The chain carries TRBV9 and TRBJ1-4; D remains ambiguous. Germline V CDR1 and CDR2: SGDLS, YYNGEE. Trimming pared 0 bases from V and 0 bases from J, leaving 6 bases between. The CDR3 is 15 amino acids. CDR3 sequence reads: CASSVDGTTNEKLFF. The CDR3 coding sequence is TGTGCCAGCAGCGTAGACGGAACAACTAATGAAAAACTGTTTTTT.

V is TRBV7-2 and J is TRBJ1-3; D is unresolved. The CDR3 contains 16 residues. Germline V gene data show CDR1 as SGHTA and CDR2 as FQGNSA. The V and J ends lost 1 base and 0 bases respectively, with 10 bases between them. The CDR3 is CASSLVPQSSGNTIYF. The CDR3 nucleotides are TGTGCCAGCAGCTTAGTCCCACAGTCCTCTGGAAACACCATATATTTT.